These 15 T cell receptor beta chains were all obtained from the same sample, sequenced in a study of T cell changes during pregnancy in multiple sclerosis. Data came from immunoSEQ multiplex PCR; TCRdb stores just in-frame clones and leaves some out. In the table there are fewer than 60,000 clones, 91% of which are singletons. The sequencing used peripheral blood, collected after pregnancy. The receptors were sampled from a female donor in good health, enrolled as a control in a pregnancy study.

This clone was counted a few times. The chain couples TRBV20-1 to TRBJ1-1, with D unclear. CDR3 size: 10 residues. Germline CDR1 is DFQATT and CDR2 is SNEGSKA (reference sequence). V lost 7 bases to trimming and J lost 8 bases, with 11 bases between them. The CDR3 region has the DNA TGCAGTGGGTTTACAGAGGAAGCTTTCTTT. It is translated as CSGFTEEAFF.

This clone was seen just once. The chain combines TRBV4-1 with TRBJ2-7; 7 nucleotides agree with TRBD2. The CDR3 has 12 residues. The V gene's germline CDR1 is MGHRA and CDR2 YSYEKL. With 3 bases clipped from V and 5 bases from J, the junction kept 1 base outside the gene matches. CDR3 loop: CASSHSGNEQYF. The CDR3 nucleotides are TGCGCCAGCAGCCACAGCGGGAACGAGCAGTACTTC.

The rearrangement joins TRBV28 to TRBJ1-5; possibly TRBD1 for D (5 bases). The CDR3 length is 15 residues. Per germline, CDR1 MDHEN and CDR2 SYDVKM. Trimming removed 5 bases from V and 3 bases from J, with 14 bases in between. The CDR3 is CASSGWGVNNQPQHF. The DNA for the CDR3 is TGTGCCAGCAGTGGCTGGGGGGTTAACAATCAGCCCCAGCATTTT.

This rearrangement joins TRBV11-2 to TRBJ1-3, with D maybe TRBD1 (5 bases). Germline V CDR1 and CDR2: SGHAT, FQNNGV. V lost 5 bases and J lost 1, with 12 bases in between. The CDR3 runs to 15 residues. CDR3 sequence (DNA): TGTGCCAGCAGCCCAGGCGGGACTTCTGGAAACACCATATATTTT. Translating it yields CASSPGGTSGNTIYF.

V is TRBV27 and J is TRBJ1-4; 7 nucleotides match TRBD1. Germline CDR1 MNHEY, CDR2 SMNVEV (reference sequence). Trimming cost V 5 bases and J 7 bases; bases outside gene matches: 13. The CDR3 spans 16 residues. The chain's CDR3 is CASSPNPTGFSEKLFF. CDR3 nucleotide sequence: TGTGCCAGCAGTCCAAACCCGACAGGGTTCAGTGAAAAACTGTTTTTT.

This sequence joins TRBV19 and TRBJ2-5, with D possibly matching TRBD1 (6 bases). The CDR3 is made up of 16 amino acids. V shed 3 bases and J shed 1 base, with 15 bases lying between them. Germline V gene lookup returns CDR1 LNHDA and CDR2 SQIVND (reference sequence). CDR3 protein: CASSIRGRGSQETQYF. The DNA for the CDR3 is TGTGCCAGTAGTATTCGAGGCAGGGGTTCCCAAGAGACCCAGTACTTC.

The V and J genes are TRBV7-2 and TRBJ1-2; D perhaps matches TRBD1 (5 bases). CDR3 length equals 14 residues. V gave up 1 base and J gave up 0 bases, with 6 bases separating them. Per the germline V gene, CDR1 is SGHTA and CDR2 is FQGNSA. The CDR3 DNA sequence: TGTGCCAGCAGCTTAGGACAGTCTAACTATGGCTACACCTTC. This translates into CASSLGQSNYGYTF.

The rearrangement uses TRBV19 and TRBJ2-6; perhaps TRBD1 as D (5 bases). V lost 7 bases and J 2 bases, leaving 9 bases between the germline ends. CDR1 and CDR2 (germline): LNHDA, SQIVND (reference sequence). This CDR3 region has 14 residues. CDR3 nucleotide sequence: TGTGCCAGTACCGACAGTCCTGGGGCCAACGTCCTGACTTTC. Translated, it gives CASTDSPGANVLTF.

This sequence joins TRBV15 and TRBJ1-5, with D possibly TRBD1 on 5 matching bases. The CDR3 length is 16 residues. V was shortened by 0 bases and J by 9 bases, with 18 bases between the two germline ends. Looked up from germline, CDR1 is LNHNV and CDR2 is YYDKDF (reference sequence). Here the CDR3 DNA reads TGTGCCACCAGCAGAGATCAGGCAGGGCTTTACTTGCCCCAGCATTTT. Translating gives CATSRDQAGLYLPQHF.

The CDR3 here is CASSQVQGAGGNQPQHF. The CDR3 DNA sequence: TGTGCCAGCAGCCAAGTTCAGGGGGCCGGGGGGAATCAGCCCCAGCATTTT. The chain recombines TRBV4-2 with TRBJ1-5, with 8 bases lining up with TRBD1. Per the germline V gene, CDR1 is LGHNA and CDR2 is YNFKEQ. CDR3 length: 17 residues. Unmatched junction bases numbered 9, after V lost 1 base and J lost 4 bases.

The chain's CDR3 is CASSSPRGQGWEETQYF. The CDR3 bases are TGTGCCAGCAGCTCCCCCAGGGGGCAGGGATGGGAAGAGACCCAGTACTTC. The chain couples TRBV7-2 to TRBJ2-5; TRBD1 aligns across 8 bases. Germline V gene data show CDR1 as SGHTA and CDR2 as FQGNSA. The V and J ends lost 4 bases and 3 bases, in that order; junction bases with no gene match: 13. The CDR3 loop spans 17 amino acids.

CDR3 in DNA: TGTGCTAGTGGTTTGGTACTTGACAGGGGGACCAAAAACACCATATATTTT. Protein product: CASGLVLDRGTKNTIYF. This rearrangement joins TRBV12-5 to TRBJ1-3; 9 bases line up with TRBD1. CDR3 size: 17 residues. Trimming cost V 0 bases and J 6 bases; bases outside gene matches: 9. The germline V gene has CDR1 LGHNT and CDR2 FRNRAP.

The chain is built from TRBV5-1 and TRBJ1-1; no definite D call. Trimming removed 0 bases from V and 5 bases from J, with 11 bases in between. Germline V lookup: CDR1 SGHRS, CDR2 YFSETQ. This CDR3 has 14 residues. The CDR3 loop reads CASSLAGEVTEAFF. CDR3 DNA: TGCGCCAGCAGCTTGGCTGGAGAGGTGACTGAAGCTTTCTTT. The variable domain in full, with the rest retrieved from reference TRBV5-1 and TRBJ1-1, is KAGVTQTPRYLIKTRGQQVTLSCSPISGHRSVSWYQQTPGQGLQFLFEYFSETQRNKGNFPGRFSGRQFSNSRSEMNVSTLELGDSALYLCASSLAGEVTEAFFGQGTRLTVV.

The chain is built from TRBV28 and TRBJ2-7, with 14 nucleotides matching TRBD2. The V gene's germline CDR1 is MDHEN and CDR2 SYDVKM. The length of the CDR3 is 16 residues. V was clipped by 4 bases and J by 3 bases; unmatched bases: 5. The CDR3 spells CASSSGLAGEYYEQYF. The CDR3 nucleotides are TGTGCCAGCAGTTCGGGACTAGCGGGAGAATACTACGAGCAGTACTTC.

The chain has TRBV28 and TRBJ1-5; 9 nucleotides line up with TRBD1. The CDR3 loop spans 17 amino acids. Germline V gives CDR1 MDHEN, CDR2 SYDVKM. The V and J ends lost 6 bases and 0 bases, in that order; junction bases with no gene match: 9. The DNA of the CDR3 is TGTGCCAGCAGCCTACAGGGGGCGGGGCGTAGCAATCAGCCCCAGCATTTT. Amino acids: CASSLQGAGRSNQPQHF.